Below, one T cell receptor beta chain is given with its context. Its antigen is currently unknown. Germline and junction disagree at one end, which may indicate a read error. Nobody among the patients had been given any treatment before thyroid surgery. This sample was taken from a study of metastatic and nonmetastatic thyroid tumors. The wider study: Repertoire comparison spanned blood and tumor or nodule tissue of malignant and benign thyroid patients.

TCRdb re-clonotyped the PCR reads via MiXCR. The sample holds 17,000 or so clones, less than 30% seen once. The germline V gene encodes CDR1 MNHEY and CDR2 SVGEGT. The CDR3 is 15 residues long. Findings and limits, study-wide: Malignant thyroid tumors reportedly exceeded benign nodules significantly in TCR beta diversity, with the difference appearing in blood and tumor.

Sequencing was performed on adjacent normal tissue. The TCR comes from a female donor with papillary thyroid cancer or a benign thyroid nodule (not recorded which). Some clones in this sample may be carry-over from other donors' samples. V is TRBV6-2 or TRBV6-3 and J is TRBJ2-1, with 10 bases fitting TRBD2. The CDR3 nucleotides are TGTGCCAGTAGTTTGATCGGGACTAGCGTCAATGAGCAGTTCTTC. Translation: CASSLIGTSVNEQFF.